This TCR beta chain was identified in a study of human T cells and chemical hapten exposure. Study at large: Small differences in pooled library volume mainly drove the variation in TCR yields per sample. Study-wide findings and caveats: The study found that DPC sensitization did not change TCRs above 1 in 1000 frequency.

Time point here: patch test 1, 2 weeks after DPC sensitization. The treatment is: therapeutic diphenylcyclopropenone sensitization with weekly scalp DPC. Ahead of applying each patch test, blood was sampled. Per germline, CDR1 SEHNR and CDR2 FQNEAQ (reference sequence). The CDR3 loop spans 14 amino acids. Unmatched junction bases numbered 4, after V lost 6 bases and J lost 3 bases. This clonotype was recorded at least ten times. Its antigen remains unknown. TCRdb called the RACE reads again in MiXCR, with one record for every CDR3 protein. This table holds under 130,000 distinct CDR3 sequences, 9.5% to 12% found once.

The TCR originated in a woman between 35 and 50 years old with alopecia areata. Some clones in this sample may be carry-over from other donors' samples. Specimen: whole blood, collected in connection with sensitization to the hapten diphenylcyclopropenone (DPC). The chain is built from TRBV7-9 and TRBJ2-3, with 9 bases aligning to TRBD2. CDR3 DNA sequence: TGTGCCAGCAGTTTGGGACTAGCAACAGATACGCAGTATTTT. This encodes CASSLGLATDTQYF.